There are many counts of the clone carrying this TCR beta chain. Its antigen remains unidentified. This sample stems from a study of T cells in Graves' hyperthyroidism and ophthalmopathy. CDR1 is MNHNS and CDR2 is SASEGT in the germline V gene. The CDR3 contains 15 residues. V gave up 6 bases and J gave up 2 bases; unmatched junction bases: 4. Criteria for exclusion of patients were uncontrolled infection, other autoimmune disease, pregnancy or lactation. Fresh 10 ml peripheral blood yielded PBMCs. Amplification of TCR beta CDR3 regions was performed using RNA transcripts as template. When the TCR CDR3 underwent first-round RT-PCR, the HTBI primer set was used. TCRdb re-derived calls from the multiplex PCR reads in MiXCR, one entry per CDR3 protein. Among more than 450,000 distinct CDR3 sequences listed, about 20% were seen once. Study-level results: Clonotypes that were expanded in thyroid above 0.001 mostly appeared in blood too.

This chain connects TRBV6-1 to TRBJ2-1, with 10 bases that match TRBD1. The sequenced material came from blood. The sequence derives from a middle-aged man with Graves' ophthalmopathy. The CDR3 sequence: CASRIGQGAYNEQFF. CDR3 coding DNA: TGTGCCAGCAGGATCGGACAGGGGGCCTACAATGAGCAGTTCTTC.